These 25 T cell receptor beta chains were sequenced from one sample in a study of identical twins. TCRdb re-analysed the 5' RACE reads in MiXCR, keeping a single row per CDR3 protein. Among 500,000 or so distinct CDR3 sequences, roughly 13% were seen once, and the ten largest hold about 1%. This same sample was also taken into another study, of yellow fever vaccine responses in identical twins.

Sequenced input: CD4+ T cells sorted from blood. The origin of the receptors is a woman between 18 and 29 years old in good health.

This clonotype was found once. The rearrangement uses TRBV7-2 and TRBJ2-7; 7 bases match TRBD1. The CDR3 sequence is 12 residues long. Losses at the gene ends were 11 bases for V and 2 bases for J; bases not matched to a gene: 6. Looked up from germline, CDR1 is SGHTA and CDR2 is FQGNSA. The chain's CDR3 is CASTGATYEQYF. The CDR3 DNA follows: TGTGCCTCTACAGGGGCAACCTACGAGCAGTACTTC.

The chain recombines TRBV27 with TRBJ1-2; D uncertain. The CDR3 runs to 13 residues. V was trimmed by 5 bases and J by 4 bases, leaving 11 bases between them. Germline CDR1 MNHEY, CDR2 SMNVEV (reference sequence). CDR3 amino acids: CASSPRAPYGYTF. CDR3 DNA sequence: TGTGCCAGCAGTCCTCGGGCCCCCTATGGCTACACCTTC.

This rearrangement joins TRBV7-2 to TRBJ2-2; TRBD1 matches 7 bases. After removal of 5 bases from V and 6 bases from J, the junction contained 15 bases not matched to a gene. CDR3 length: 17 amino acids. Per the germline V gene, CDR1 is SGHTA and CDR2 is FQGNSA. Written as DNA, the CDR3 is TGTGCCAGCAGCCGACAGGGACCTTTGCGAGGGGCCGGGGAGCTGTTTTTT. It translates to CASSRQGPLRGAGELFF.

The chain carries TRBV7-6 and TRBJ2-7, with D possibly called TRBD1 or TRBD2 (6 bases each). The CDR3 is made up of 14 amino acids. Germline CDR1 reads SGHVS; CDR2 reads FNYEAQ. V was cut by 6 bases and J by 3 bases, with 15 bases left in between. The CDR3, as DNA: TGTGCCAGCAGTGGGGGGCTCAAGGGCTACGAGCAGTACTTC. Translating it yields CASSGGLKGYEQYF.

The rearrangement links TRBV6-1 to TRBJ2-3; D unresolved. Germline values: CDR1 MNHNS, CDR2 SASEGT. Between the trimmed V and J ends, which lost 1 base and 9 bases, there was a span of 17 bases. The CDR3 length is 15 residues. The CDR3 here is CASSEGLSIGPTQYF. The CDR3 DNA sequence: TGTGCCAGCAGTGAAGGCTTGTCCATAGGACCGACGCAGTATTTT.

This clonotype was recorded at least ten times. V is TRBV12-3 or TRBV12-4 and J is TRBJ2-1; D might be TRBD1 (6 bases). This CDR3 contains 15 residues. Trimming left V 5 bases short and J 0 bases short, with 11 bases between. The CDR3 bases are TGTGCCAGCAGTCCCCACAGGGCCTCCTACAATGAGCAGTTCTTC. Translating it yields CASSPHRASYNEQFF.

This clonotype was recorded at least ten times. V gene TRBV7-2 combines with J gene TRBJ2-5; D uncertain. V gave up 5 bases and J gave up 5 bases, with 12 bases separating them. The CDR3 consists of 13 residues. Germline CDR1 and CDR2: SGHTA and FQGNSA. For the CDR3, the DNA is TGTGCCAGCAGCGTGGCTAGTGTCGAGACCCAGTACTTC. The encoded protein is CASSVASVETQYF.

The chain joins TRBV12-3 or TRBV12-4 to TRBJ2-7, with 7 bases aligning to TRBD1. The CDR3 contains 13 residues. V lost 7 bases to trimming and J lost 2 bases; unmatched junction nucleotides: 5. CDR3 bases: TGTGCCAGCACCCGGACAGGAACCTACGAGCAGTACTTC. Translating it yields CASTRTGTYEQYF.

This clonotype was counted only a few times. The chain carries TRBV5-1 and TRBJ2-3; 11 bases align to TRBD2. CDR1 and CDR2 (germline): SGHRS, YFSETQ. The CDR3 is 16 residues long. Losses at the gene ends were 4 bases for V and 3 bases for J; bases not matched to a gene: 7. CDR3 nucleotides: TGCGCCAGCAGCGCCGAGACTAGCGGGATAACAGATACGCAGTATTTT. This sequence encodes CASSAETSGITDTQYF.

This clonotype was detected ten times or more. V usage is TRBV7-3 and J usage is TRBJ2-2; D is possibly TRBD1 or TRBD2 (6 bases each). In germline, CDR1 is SGHTA, CDR2 FQGTGA. Trimming took 5 bases from V and 7 from J, leaving 14 bases between them. The CDR3 contains 14 residues. The CDR3 protein is CASSPTGAIGELFF. CDR3 sequence (DNA): TGTGCCAGCAGCCCCACGGGGGCGATCGGGGAGCTGTTTTTT.

This clonotype was counted many times. This chain joins TRBV7-2 and TRBJ1-5, with no clear D. Germline V gene data show CDR1 as SGHTA and CDR2 as FQGNSA. This CDR3 is 14 amino acids long. Trimming pared 3 bases from V and 3 bases from J, leaving 9 bases between. The CDR3: CASSFQANNQPQHF. DNA of the CDR3: TGTGCCAGCAGCTTTCAGGCGAACAATCAGCCCCAGCATTTT.

This clonotype was detected many times. The chain has TRBV20-1 and TRBJ2-2; D call uncertain. V was cut by 3 bases and J by 6 bases, with 11 bases left in between. Germline V gene sequence: CDR1 DFQATT, CDR2 SNEGSKA (reference sequence). The CDR3 is made up of 13 amino acids. CDR3 in DNA: TGCAGTGCTAGTGACGAGCAGCCCGGGGAGCTGTTTTTT. This sequence encodes CSASDEQPGELFF.

V and J are TRBV28 and TRBJ2-7, with D maybe TRBD2 (5 bases). The CDR3 has 14 amino acids. CDR1 and CDR2 from the germline V gene are MDHEN and SYDVKM. With 2 bases removed from V and 4 bases from J, the gap between germline ends came to 12 bases. CDR3: CASSLRGMMYEQYF. Here the CDR3 DNA reads TGTGCCAGCAGTTTAAGAGGGATGATGTACGAGCAGTACTTC.

This clonotype was recorded a few times. The chain recombines TRBV7-2 with TRBJ1-1; 7 nucleotides align to TRBD1. Per germline, CDR1 SGHTA and CDR2 FQGNSA. V dropped 5 bases and J dropped 1; count of bases not matched to a gene: 7. The CDR3 has 15 amino acids. Written as DNA, the CDR3 is TGTGCCAGCAGCCCCCGGGCAGGGGGGAACACTGAAGCTTTCTTT. This encodes CASSPRAGGNTEAFF. Full variable domain (remainder filled in from reference TRBV7-2 and TRBJ1-1): GAGVSQSPSNKVTEKGKDVELRCDPISGHTALYWYRQSLGQGLEFLIYFQGNSAPDKSGLPSDRFSAERTGGSVSTLTIQRTQQEDSAVYLCASSPRAGGNTEAFFGQGTRLTVV.

This clonotype was seen at least ten times. This chain connects TRBV4-2 to TRBJ2-1; D is undetermined. The length of the CDR3 is 15 residues. V was shortened by 1 base and J by 4 bases, with 11 bases between the two germline ends. The V gene's germline CDR1 is LGHNA and CDR2 YNFKEQ. CDR3 region: CASSQGSQEYNEQFF. CDR3 sequence (DNA): TGTGCCAGCAGCCAAGGGTCTCAGGAATACAATGAGCAGTTCTTC.

This clonotype has more than one count but fewer than ten. The rearrangement joins TRBV12-3 or TRBV12-4 to TRBJ2-1; a possible D gene is TRBD2 (6 bases). Trimming removed 3 bases from V and 8 bases from J, with 17 bases in between. This CDR3 region has 15 residues. CDR3 region: CASSFGGSGLDEQFF. CDR3 DNA sequence: TGTGCCAGCAGTTTCGGAGGGAGTGGATTGGATGAGCAGTTCTTC.

In its sample, this clonotype was seen a few times. The chain combines TRBV5-6 with TRBJ2-6; TRBD1 agrees at 7 bases. The V segment lost 4 bases and the J segment 3 bases; nucleotides outside the gene matches: 19. Germline lookup yields CDR1 SGHDT and CDR2 YYEEEE. CDR3 length equals 20 residues. The CDR3 spells CASSPPLDRDLILGANVLTF. The CDR3, as DNA: TGTGCCAGCAGCCCCCCATTAGACAGGGATCTTATCCTTGGGGCCAACGTCCTGACTTTC.

This clonotype has just a few counts. This sequence joins TRBV7-2 and TRBJ1-2; tentative D call: TRBD1 (6 bases). The CDR3 totals 15 residues. Germline-derived CDR1 and CDR2 are SGHTA and FQGNSA. V shed 1 base and J shed 4 bases, with 13 bases lying between them. CDR3 region: CASSLVGQQSYGYTF. CDR3 in DNA: TGTGCCAGCAGCTTAGTCGGACAGCAGAGCTATGGCTACACCTTC.

The rearrangement links TRBV2 to TRBJ2-7, with 14 bases matching TRBD2. Germline V lookup: CDR1 SNHLY, CDR2 FYNNEI. The CDR3 length is 15 residues. Trimming took 7 bases from V and 2 from J; bases not matched to a gene: 4. In nucleotides, the CDR3 is TGTGCCAGCACCGAGACTAGCGGGAGGGCCTACGAGCAGTACTTC. The encoded protein is CASTETSGRAYEQYF.

The CDR3 region has the DNA TGTGCCAGCAGTTACTCGCGGGGAAGCACCGGGGAGCTGTTTTTT. Its protein is CASSYSRGSTGELFF. The chain combines TRBV6-2 or TRBV6-3 with TRBJ2-2; D is possibly TRBD2 (6 bases). V was trimmed by 0 bases and J by 4 bases, leaving 9 bases between them. This CDR3 comprises 15 residues. The germline V gene encodes CDR1 MNHEY and CDR2 SVGEGT.

The chain employs TRBV10-1 and TRBJ2-1, with D possibly being TRBD2 (5 bases). The germline gives CDR1 WNHNN, CDR2 SYGVQD (reference sequence). The V gene lost 0 bases and the J gene lost 9 bases, with 9 bases spanning the gap. This CDR3 is 13 amino acids long. The CDR3 is CASSESAAVEQFF. CDR3 nucleotides: TGCGCCAGCAGTGAGTCAGCGGCTGTTGAGCAGTTCTTC.

This clonotype was seen only a few times. J is TRBJ2-1 and V is TRBV15; the match to TRBD2 covers 7 bases. J gave up 7 bases and V 3 bases, and 12 bases lay outside the gene matches. Germline CDR1 reads LNHNV; CDR2 reads YYDKDF (reference sequence). There are 16 residues in the CDR3. CDR3 sequence: CATSSLLAGVRNEQFF. In DNA form, the CDR3 reads TGTGCCACCAGCAGCCTACTGGCGGGGGTGAGGAATGAGCAGTTCTTC. Based on the CDR3 plus reference TRBV15 and TRBJ2-1, the full variable domain is DAMVIQNPRYQVTQFGKPVTLSCSQTLNHNVMYWYQQKSSQAPKLLFHYYDKDFNNEADTPDNFQSRRPNTSFCFLDIRSPGLGDTAMYLCATSSLLAGVRNEQFFGPGTRLTVL.

This clonotype occurred a few times. This sequence joins TRBV7-9 and TRBJ2-7, with D tentatively TRBD1 (5 bases). V dropped 3 bases and J dropped 7 bases, with 10 bases sitting between them. The CDR3 totals 12 residues. The V gene's germline CDR1 is SEHNR and CDR2 FQNEAQ (reference sequence). This chain's CDR3 is CASSLGRVEQYF. The CDR3 nucleotides are TGTGCCAGCAGCTTGGGCAGGGTTGAGCAGTACTTC.

The table lists this clonotype with a count of one. This chain uses TRBV21-1 with TRBJ2-7; the listed D gene, TRBD2, was not tested against the DNA. TRBV21-1 is designated a pseudogene. The CDR3 sequence is 14 residues long. CDR3 amino acids: CASSKAREGYEQYF. For the CDR3, the DNA is TGTGCCAGCAGCAAAGCTAGGGAGGGCTACGAGCAGTACTTC.

This clonotype was observed at least ten times. This rearrangement joins TRBV5-1 to TRBJ2-7; D tentatively reads TRBD1 or TRBD2 (5 bases each). CDR3 length: 14 amino acids. V shed 8 bases and J shed 0 bases, with 15 bases lying between them. Looked up from germline, CDR1 is SGHRS and CDR2 is YFSETQ. CDR3 loop: CASTRDASSYEQYF. CDR3 coding DNA: TGCGCCAGTACAAGGGACGCCAGCTCCTACGAGCAGTACTTC.